This TCR beta chain was captured in a study of T cells in localized non-small cell lung cancer. Broader study findings: Owing to sequencing of a solitary tumor region, heterogeneity cannot be discounted. The study found T cell clonality highest in uninvolved adjacent lung, above tumor.

V gave up 3 bases and J gave up 1 base, with 6 bases separating them. The length of the CDR3 is 13 residues. Germline CDR1 reads LNHDA; CDR2 reads SQIVND (reference sequence). Assay used: immunoSEQ multiplex PCR; TCRdb lists only in-frame clones, some missing. Of about 590 clones in the sample, around 25% are singletons; the top ten hold roughly 24%. A few counts support this clone. Antigen specificity is unknown. Here the sequenced sample was lung tumor tissue, taken before any cancer treatment. This sequence was found in an older male donor with stage II lung adenocarcinoma. The chain is built from TRBV19 and TRBJ2-5, with unresolved D. The CDR3 loop is CASSIGSQETQYF. In nucleotides, the CDR3 is TGTGCCAGTAGTATCGGGTCCCAAGAGACCCAGTACTTC.